Listed below are T cell receptor beta chains from one sample, sequenced in a study of a mutant IDH1 vaccine in newly diagnosed glioma. These receptors' targets are unknown. Profiled with immunoSEQ multiplex PCR; TCRdb holds only in-frame clones, not every one. This sample has about 27,000 clones, with more than 65% found just once. The source was PBMCs, collected from a glioma patient whose treatment included an IDH1 peptide vaccine. These receptors all stem from a man in his fifties with glioma. CDR3s include the opening cysteine and the closing phenylalanine or tryptophan. A D gene is named only where the DNA matches it firmly. The size field is filled for only some rows; it gives once, few, many or a size class.

d_gene,abundance,len,v_gene,j_gene,CDR3aa,CDR3nt
-,-,12,TRBV29-1,TRBJ2-1,CSGDRSNNEQFF,TGCAGCGGCGACAGGAGTAACAATGAGCAGTTCTTC
-,-,12,TRBV14,TRBJ2-7,CASSSQGYEQYF,TGTGCCAGCAGCTCCCAGGGTTACGAGCAGTACTTC
-,-,14,TRBV6-1,TRBJ2-2,CASSDGLAPGELFF,TGTGCCAGCAGTGATGGTCTTGCGCCCGGGGAGCTGTTTTTT
-,medium-sized,14,TRBV7-9,TRBJ2-2,CASSLNPNTGELFF,TGTGCCAGCAGCTTAAACCCGAACACCGGGGAGCTGTTTTTT
-,few,10,TRBV10-1,TRBJ1-1,CAKKRTEAFF,TGCGCCAAAAAGCGCACTGAAGCTTTCTTT
TRBD1,-,17,TRBV10-3,TRBJ2-6,CAISVPTGMSGANVLTF,TGTGCCATCAGTGTCCCGACAGGGATGTCTGGGGCCAACGTCCTGACTTTC
-,-,15,TRBV6-1,TRBJ1-1,CACRYRELLNTEAFF,TGTGCCTGCAGGTACAGGGAGCTCTTGAACACTGAAGCTTTCTTT
TRBD1,-,17,TRBV4-1,TRBJ1-2,CASSQPSGTEKNYGYTF,TGCGCCAGCAGCCAACCCTCCGGGACAGAAAAGAACTATGGCTACACCTTC
-,-,12,TRBV5-6,TRBJ1-1,CASSYDYTEAFF,TGTGCCAGCAGCTATGATTACACTGAAGCTTTCTTT
-,-,13,TRBV10-3,TRBJ2-7,CAISDRGSYEQYF,TGTGCCATCAGTGATAGGGGATCCTACGAGCAGTACTTC
TRBD1,few,14,TRBV2,TRBJ1-6,CASSDTGVNSPLHF,TGTGCCAGCAGTGACACAGGGGTGAATTCACCCCTCCACTTT
-,-,13,TRBV7-2,TRBJ1-1,CASSLGYNTEAFF,TGTGCCAGCAGCTTAGGGTACAACACTGAAGCTTTCTTT
TRBD2,-,14,TRBV7-2,TRBJ2-3,CASSLLAGVDTQYF,TGTGCCAGCAGCCTACTAGCGGGAGTAGATACGCAGTATTTT
-,-,16,TRBV6-6,TRBJ2-3,CASGGEIGVGTDTQYF,TGTGCCAGCGGGGGAGAGATCGGGGTAGGCACAGATACGCAGTATTTT
-,once,11,TRBV20-1,TRBJ1-2,CSARRSDGYTF,TGCAGTGCTAGGAGGAGCGATGGCTACACCTTC
-,few,13,TRBV6-1,TRBJ1-1,CASSEGLTTEAFF,TGTGCCAGCAGTGAAGGTCTCACCACTGAAGCTTTCTTT
-,-,13,TRBV7-2,TRBJ1-2,CASSLERHYGYTF,TGTGCCAGCAGCTTAGAACGGCACTATGGCTACACCTTC
-,-,13,TRBV7-8,TRBJ2-7,CASSLVQTAEQYF,TGTGCCAGCAGCTTGGTACAGACGGCGGAGCAGTACTTC
-,few,15,TRBV7-9,TRBJ1-4,CASSLGGIDREKLFF,TGTGCCAGCAGCTTAGGGGGGATAGATCGAGAAAAACTGTTTTTT
-,-,11,TRBV4-1,TRBJ1-2,CASSQDTGITF,TGCGCCAGCAGCCAAGATACGGGAATAACCTTC
-,-,15,TRBV2,TRBJ2-7,CASSDLSSGKYEQYF,TGTGCCAGCAGTGATCTGTCCTCGGGGAAATACGAGCAGTACTTC
-,few,13,TRBV6-1,TRBJ1-1,CASILVANTEAFF,-